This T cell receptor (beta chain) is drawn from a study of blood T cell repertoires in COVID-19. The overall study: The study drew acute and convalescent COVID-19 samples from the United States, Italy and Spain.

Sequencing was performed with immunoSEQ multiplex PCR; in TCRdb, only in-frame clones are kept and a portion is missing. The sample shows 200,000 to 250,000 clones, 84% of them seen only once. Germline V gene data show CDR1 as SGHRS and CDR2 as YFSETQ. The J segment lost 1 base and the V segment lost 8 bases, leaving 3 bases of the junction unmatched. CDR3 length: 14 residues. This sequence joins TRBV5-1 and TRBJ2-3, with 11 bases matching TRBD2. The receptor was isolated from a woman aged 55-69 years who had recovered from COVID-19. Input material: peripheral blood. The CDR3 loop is CASETSGGTDTQYF. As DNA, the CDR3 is TGCGCCAGTGAGACTAGCGGGGGCACAGATACGCAGTATTTT.